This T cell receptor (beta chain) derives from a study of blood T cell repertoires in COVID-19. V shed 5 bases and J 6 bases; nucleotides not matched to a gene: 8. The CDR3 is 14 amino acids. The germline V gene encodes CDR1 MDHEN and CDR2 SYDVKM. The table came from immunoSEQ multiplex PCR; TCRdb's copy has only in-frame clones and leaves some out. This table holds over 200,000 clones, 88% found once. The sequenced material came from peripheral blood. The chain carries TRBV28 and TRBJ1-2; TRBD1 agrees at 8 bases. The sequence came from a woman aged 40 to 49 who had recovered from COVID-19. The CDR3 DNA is TGTGCCAGCAGTCCCCCCGACAGGGGCAATGGCTACACCTTC. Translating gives CASSPPDRGNGYTF.